The entry below describes one T cell receptor beta chain. The sample belongs to a study of T cell changes during pregnancy in multiple sclerosis. The V segment lost 6 bases and the J segment 0 bases; nucleotides outside the gene matches: 3. This CDR3 contains 15 residues. Germline V lookup: CDR1 MNHNY, CDR2 SVGAGI (reference sequence). Generated by immunoSEQ multiplex PCR, the TCRdb table keeps only in-frame clones and is missing some. The table shows 75,000 to 95,000 clones, with under 95% occurring only once. V usage is TRBV6-6 and J usage is TRBJ2-2; TRBD2 agrees at 8 bases. Specimen: peripheral blood, collected in the first trimester of pregnancy. The TCR comes from a female donor with multiple sclerosis, enrolled in a pregnancy study. DNA of the CDR3: TGTGCCAGCAGCCGACTAGCGACGAACACCGGGGAGCTGTTTTTT. Protein sequence: CASSRLATNTGELFF.